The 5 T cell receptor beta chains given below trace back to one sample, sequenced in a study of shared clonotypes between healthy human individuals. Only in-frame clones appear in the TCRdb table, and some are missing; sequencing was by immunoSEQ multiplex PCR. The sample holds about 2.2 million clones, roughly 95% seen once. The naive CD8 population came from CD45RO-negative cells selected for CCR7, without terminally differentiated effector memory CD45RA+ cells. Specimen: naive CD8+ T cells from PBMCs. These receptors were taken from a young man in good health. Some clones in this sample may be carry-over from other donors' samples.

The CDR3 sequence is CASGGQPEGREQYF. CDR3 nucleotide sequence: TGTGCCAGCGGGGGACAGCCCGAGGGAAGGGAGCAGTACTTC. The chain couples TRBV28 to TRBJ2-5; TRBD1 agrees at 7 bases. The CDR3 consists of 14 residues. The germline V gene has CDR1 MDHEN and CDR2 SYDVKM. V lost 8 bases to trimming and J lost 11 bases; unmatched junction nucleotides: 17.

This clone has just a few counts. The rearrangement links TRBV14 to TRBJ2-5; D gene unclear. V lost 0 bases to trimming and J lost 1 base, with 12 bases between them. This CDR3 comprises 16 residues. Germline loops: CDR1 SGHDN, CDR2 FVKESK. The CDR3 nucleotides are TGTGCCAGCAGCCAAGATCCCAGGAGATCCCAAGAGACCCAGTACTTC. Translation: CASSQDPRRSQETQYF.

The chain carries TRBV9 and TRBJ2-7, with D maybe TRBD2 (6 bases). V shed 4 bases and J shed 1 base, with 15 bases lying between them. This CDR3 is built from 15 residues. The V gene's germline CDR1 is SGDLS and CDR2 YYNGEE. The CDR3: CASSPRGSGSYEQYF. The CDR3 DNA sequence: TGTGCCAGCAGCCCGAGGGGTAGCGGATCCTACGAGCAGTACTTC.

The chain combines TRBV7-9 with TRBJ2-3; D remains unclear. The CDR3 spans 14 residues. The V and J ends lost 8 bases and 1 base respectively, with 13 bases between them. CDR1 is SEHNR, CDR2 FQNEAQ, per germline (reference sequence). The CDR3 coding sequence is TGTGCCAGCGCCAGACGGAGTGGCACAGATACGCAGTATTTT. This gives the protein CASARRSGTDTQYF.

The CDR3 spells CASSLRGRDYEQYF. In DNA form, the CDR3 reads TGTGCCAGCAGCTTACGGGGGCGAGACTACGAGCAGTACTTC. The genes are TRBV7-9 and TRBJ2-7; the D call may be TRBD1 or TRBD2 (6 bases each). The CDR3 covers 14 residues. Per germline, CDR1 SEHNR and CDR2 FQNEAQ (reference sequence). V dropped 2 bases and J dropped 3 bases, with 11 bases sitting between them.